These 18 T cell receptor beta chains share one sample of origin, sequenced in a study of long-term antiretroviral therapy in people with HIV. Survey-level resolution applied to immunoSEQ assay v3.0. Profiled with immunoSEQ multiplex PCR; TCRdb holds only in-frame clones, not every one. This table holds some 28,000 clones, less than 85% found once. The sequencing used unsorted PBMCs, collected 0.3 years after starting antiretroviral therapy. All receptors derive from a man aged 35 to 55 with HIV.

The DNA for the CDR3 is TGTGCCAGCAGCTTTGCGGCCCCGGGCAGGGAACCCTACGAGCAGTACTTC. This codes for CASSFAAPGREPYEQYF. The J gene is TRBJ2-5, the V gene TRBV5-6; a weak D match, TRBD1 (5 bases). The tail of the sequence fits TRBJ2-7 better, so the J call may be wrong. Germline V CDR1 and CDR2: SGHDT, YYEEEE. CDR3 length: 17 amino acids.

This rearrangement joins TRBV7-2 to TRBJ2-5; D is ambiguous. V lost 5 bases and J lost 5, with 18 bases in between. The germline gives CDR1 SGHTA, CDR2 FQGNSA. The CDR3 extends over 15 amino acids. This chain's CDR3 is CASSPPGPDLETQYF. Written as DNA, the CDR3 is TGTGCCAGCAGCCCACCGGGCCCCGATTTGGAGACCCAGTACTTC.

The CDR3: CASSRISTDTQYF. CDR3 DNA: TGTGCCAGCAGTCGTATTAGCACAGATACGCAGTATTTT. The genes are TRBV7-2 and TRBJ2-3, with D hard to call. Trimming stripped 6 bases from V and 0 bases from J, with 7 bases between. In germline, CDR1 is SGHTA, CDR2 FQGNSA. This CDR3 spans 13 amino acids.

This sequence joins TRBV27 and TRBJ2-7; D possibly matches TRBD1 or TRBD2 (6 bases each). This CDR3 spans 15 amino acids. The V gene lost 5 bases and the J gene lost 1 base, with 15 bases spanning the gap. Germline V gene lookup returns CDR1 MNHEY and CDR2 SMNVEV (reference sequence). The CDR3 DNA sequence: TGTGCCAGCAGTCCCGTCGGGGGCCCATCCTACGAGCAGTACTTC. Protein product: CASSPVGGPSYEQYF.

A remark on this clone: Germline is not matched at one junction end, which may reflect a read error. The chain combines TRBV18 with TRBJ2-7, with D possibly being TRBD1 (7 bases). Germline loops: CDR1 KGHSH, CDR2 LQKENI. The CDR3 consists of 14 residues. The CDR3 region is CASSPQGTSYEQYF. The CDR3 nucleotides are TGTGCCAGCTCCCCACAGGGGACTTCCTACGAGCAGTACTTC.

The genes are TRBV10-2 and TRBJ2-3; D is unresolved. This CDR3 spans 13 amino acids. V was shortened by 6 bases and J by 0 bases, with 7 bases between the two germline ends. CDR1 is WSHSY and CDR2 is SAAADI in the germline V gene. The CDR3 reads CASRGSSTDTQYF. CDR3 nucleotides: TGCGCCAGCAGGGGGTCTAGCACAGATACGCAGTATTTT.

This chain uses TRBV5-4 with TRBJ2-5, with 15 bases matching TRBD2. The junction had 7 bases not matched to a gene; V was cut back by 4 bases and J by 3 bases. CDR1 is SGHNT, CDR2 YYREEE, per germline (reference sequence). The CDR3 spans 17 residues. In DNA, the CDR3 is TGTGCCAGCAGCAAGGGACTAGCGGGAGGAAGTAAAGAGACCCAGTACTTC. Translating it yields CASSKGLAGGSKETQYF.

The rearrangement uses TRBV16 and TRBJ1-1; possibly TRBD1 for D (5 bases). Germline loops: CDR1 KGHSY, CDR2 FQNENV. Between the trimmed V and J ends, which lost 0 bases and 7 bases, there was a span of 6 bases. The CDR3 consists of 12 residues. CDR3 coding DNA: TGTGCCAGCAGCCAATCCGGGGGTGAAGCTTTCTTT. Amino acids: CASSQSGGEAFF. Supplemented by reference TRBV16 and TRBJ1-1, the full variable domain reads GEEVAQTPKHLVRGEGQKAKLYCAPIKGHSYVFWYQQVLKNEFKFLISFQNENVFDETGMPKERFSAKCLPNSPCSLEIQATKLEDSAVYFCASSQSGGEAFFGQGTRLTVV.

This chain's CDR3 is CASSTGQNTEAFF. CDR3 nucleotide sequence: TGTGCCAGCTCGACAGGCCAGAACACTGAAGCTTTCTTT. J is TRBJ1-1 and V is TRBV18; possible D gene TRBD1, 6 bases. Germline V lookup: CDR1 KGHSH, CDR2 LQKENI. Trimming shortened V by 6 bases and J by 1 base, and 9 bases separated the two germline ends. The CDR3 is made up of 13 amino acids. The full variable domain, its missing parts supplied by reference TRBV18 and TRBJ1-1, is NAGVMQNPRHLVRRRGQEARLRCSPMKGHSHVYWYRQLPEEGLKFMVYLQKENIIDESGMPKERFSAEFPKEGPSILRIQQVVRGDSAAYFCASSTGQNTEAFFGQGTRLTVV.

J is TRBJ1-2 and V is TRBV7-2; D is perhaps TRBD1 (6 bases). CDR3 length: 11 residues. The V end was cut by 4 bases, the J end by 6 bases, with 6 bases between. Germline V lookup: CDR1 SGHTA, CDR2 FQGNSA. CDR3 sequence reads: CASSSGDGYTF. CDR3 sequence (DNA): TGTGCCAGCAGCTCAGGGGATGGCTACACCTTC.

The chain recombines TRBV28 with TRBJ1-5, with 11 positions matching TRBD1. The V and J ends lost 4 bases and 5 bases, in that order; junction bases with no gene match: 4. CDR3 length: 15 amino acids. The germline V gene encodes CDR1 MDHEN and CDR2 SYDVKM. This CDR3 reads CASSSPDRGHQPQHF. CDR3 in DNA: TGTGCCAGCAGTTCCCCGGACAGGGGGCATCAGCCCCAGCATTTT.

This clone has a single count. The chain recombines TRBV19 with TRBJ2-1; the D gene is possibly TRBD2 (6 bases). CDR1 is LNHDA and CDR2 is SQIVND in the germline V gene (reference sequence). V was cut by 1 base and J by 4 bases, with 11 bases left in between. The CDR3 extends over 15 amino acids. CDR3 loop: CASSIAAGWYNEQFF. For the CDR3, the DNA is TGTGCCAGTAGTATAGCCGCGGGGTGGTACAATGAGCAGTTCTTC.

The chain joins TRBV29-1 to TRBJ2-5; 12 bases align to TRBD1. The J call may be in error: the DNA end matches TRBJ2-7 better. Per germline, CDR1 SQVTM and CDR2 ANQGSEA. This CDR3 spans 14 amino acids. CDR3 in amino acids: CSVRDRGPSYEQYF. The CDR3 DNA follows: TGCAGCGTGAGGGACAGGGGGCCATCCTACGAGCAGTACTTC.

CDR3 sequence (DNA): TGCGCCAGCAGTAATCGGGCCCGGGCTCAGCCCCAGCATTTT. It specifies CASSNRARAQPQHF. This rearrangement joins TRBV23-1 to TRBJ1-5; D remains ambiguous. TRBV23-1 is an open reading frame whose function is uncertain. This CDR3 contains 14 residues. Trimming removed 5 bases at V and 6 bases at J, with 14 bases between.

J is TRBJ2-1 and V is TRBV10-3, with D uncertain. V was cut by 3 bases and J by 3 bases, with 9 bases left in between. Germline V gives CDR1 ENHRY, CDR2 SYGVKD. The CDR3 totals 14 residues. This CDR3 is CAISELGGYNEQFF. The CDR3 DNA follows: TGTGCCATCAGTGAATTGGGCGGCTACAATGAGCAGTTCTTC.

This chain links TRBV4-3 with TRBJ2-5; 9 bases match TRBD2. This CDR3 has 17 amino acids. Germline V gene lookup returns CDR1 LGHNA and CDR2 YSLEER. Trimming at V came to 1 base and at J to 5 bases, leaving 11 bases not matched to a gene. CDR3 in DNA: TGCGCCAGCAGCCAAGGGAAAGGTAGCGGGGGAGGTGAGACCCAGTACTTC. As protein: CASSQGKGSGGGETQYF.

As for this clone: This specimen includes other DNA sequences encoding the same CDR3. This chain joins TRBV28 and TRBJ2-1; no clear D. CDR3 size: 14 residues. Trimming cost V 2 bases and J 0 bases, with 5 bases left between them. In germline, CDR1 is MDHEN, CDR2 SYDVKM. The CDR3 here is CASSLIASYNEQFF. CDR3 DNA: TGTGCCAGCAGTTTAATTGCCTCCTACAATGAGCAGTTCTTC.

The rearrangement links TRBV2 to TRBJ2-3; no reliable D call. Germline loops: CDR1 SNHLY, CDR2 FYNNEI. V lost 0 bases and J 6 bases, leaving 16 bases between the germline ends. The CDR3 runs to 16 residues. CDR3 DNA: TGTGCCAGCAGTGAAGCGTTGGGAACCCTTTACGATACGCAGTATTTT. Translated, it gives CASSEALGTLYDTQYF.